The present T cell receptor beta chain was sequenced within a study of blood T cell repertoires in COVID-19. V trimming: 8 bases; J trimming: 4 bases; junction bases outside the gene matches: 10. The length of the CDR3 is 14 residues. Per the germline V gene, CDR1 is SGHTA and CDR2 is FQGNSA. This clone was detected only once. The assay was immunoSEQ multiplex PCR, and TCRdb's table has in-frame clones only and misses some. The sample gives under 250,000 clones, 84% of which show up once; under 2% is in the top ten. Recruits, aged roughly 18 to 95 years, lived in 20 to 30 US areas. Recovered participants had two consecutive negative NP/OP PCR tests, healthcare professional clearance, or symptom resolution.

The chain links TRBV7-2 to TRBJ2-5; 7 nucleotides align to TRBD2. Sequencing used PBMCs or T cells enriched from blood (not recorded which). The origin of this receptor is a man in his sixties who had recovered from COVID-19. CDR3: CASLPQAGLETQYF. The CDR3 nucleotides are TGTGCCAGCCTCCCCCAAGCGGGGCTAGAGACCCAGTACTTC.